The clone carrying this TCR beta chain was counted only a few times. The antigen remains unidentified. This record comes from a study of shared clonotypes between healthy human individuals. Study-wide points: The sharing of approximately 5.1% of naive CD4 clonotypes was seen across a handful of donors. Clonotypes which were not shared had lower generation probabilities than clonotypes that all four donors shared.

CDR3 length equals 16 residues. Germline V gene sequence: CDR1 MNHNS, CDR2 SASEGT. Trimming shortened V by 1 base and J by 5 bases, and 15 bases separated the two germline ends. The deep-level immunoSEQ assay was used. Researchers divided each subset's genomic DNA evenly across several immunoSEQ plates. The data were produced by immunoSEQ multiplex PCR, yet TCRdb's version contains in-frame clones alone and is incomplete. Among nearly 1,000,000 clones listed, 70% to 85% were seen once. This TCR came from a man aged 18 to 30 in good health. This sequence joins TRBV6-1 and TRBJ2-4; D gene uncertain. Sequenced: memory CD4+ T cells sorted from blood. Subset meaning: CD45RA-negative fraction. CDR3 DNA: TGTGCCAGCAGTGAAGTGGGCAGGCCCGACCAAAACATTCAGTACTTC. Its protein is CASSEVGRPDQNIQYF.